These 27 T cell receptor beta chains originate from one sample sequenced in a study of tumor-infiltrating lymphocytes in primary liver carcinoma. A constant-region primer served to make TCR beta cDNA from about 0.5 ug total RNA. Modified slightly, ARM-PCR produced TCR beta libraries over three nested multiplex PCR rounds. For approximately 11 cycles apiece, the opening two PCR rounds ran with TRBV1-TRBV30 forward primers and a C-beta reverse primer. From the multiplex PCR reads, TCRdb called clonotypes with MiXCR, one entry per CDR3 protein. The sample has 100,000 or so distinct CDR3 sequences; about 62% are singletons. Co-extraction of RNA and DNA was performed on about 19-32 mg of unsorted bulk tissue. Sequenced input: liver tumor tissue from sampling region 2. The subset is: tumor region T2, inferior pole. All receptors derive from a woman aged 60-75 years with primary liver carcinoma and hepatitis B virus infection.

Turning to this clonotype: At one end the junction does not follow the germline gene, possibly because of a read error. The chain uses TRBV5-1 and TRBJ2-5; the D gene is possibly TRBD1 (5 bases). CDR3 size: 16 residues. Germline V gene data show CDR1 as SGHRS and CDR2 as YFSETQ. As DNA, the CDR3 is TGCGCCAGCAGCTTGGTCCGCAGGACACAACAAGAGTCCCAGTACTTC. Its translation: CASSLVRRTQQESQYF.

With respect to this clonotype: Since the CDR3 does not end with the conserved phenylalanine or tryptophan, this likely comes from a read error. No DNA is shown, since the ends of the CDR3 on it are uncertain; the CDR3 is the one TCRdb lists. V usage is TRBV12-5 and J usage is TRBJ1-1; TRBD1, the table's D call, lacks a check against the DNA. 13 amino acids form the CDR3, both terminal residues included. From germline, CDR1 is LGHNT and CDR2 FRNRAP. The CDR3 loop reads CASALGRATEALS.

Worth noting for this clonotype: Just one base apart from a much larger clone, this may be a read error. The DNA for the CDR3 is TGTGCCAACAGCTTGGCAGCGGGAGTAGAGACCCAGTACTTC. Encoded protein: CANSLAAGVETQYF. The genes are TRBV5-6 and TRBJ2-5; 8 bases fit TRBD2. The CDR3 extends over 14 amino acids. Germline CDR1 is SGHDT and CDR2 is YYEEEE.

The chain combines TRBV11-2 with TRBJ2-3; D perhaps matches TRBD2 (6 bases). Germline V CDR1 and CDR2: SGHAT, FQNNGV. The CDR3 has 15 amino acids. The ends were cut back, 9 bases at V and 1 base at J, with 17 bases in the middle. Written as DNA, the CDR3 is TGTGCCAGTAACTTCAGACTAGGACGCACAGATACGCAGTATTTT. Translating it yields CASNFRLGRTDTQYF. Full variable domain (missing parts from reference TRBV11-2 and TRBJ2-3): EAGVAQSPRYKIIEKRQSVAFWCNPISGHATLYWYQQILGQGPKLLIQFQNNGVVDDSQLPKDRFSAERLKGVDSTLKIQPAKLEDSAVYLCASNFRLGRTDTQYFGPGTRLTVL.

This clonotype has a count of ten or more. The chain combines TRBV12-3 or TRBV12-4 with TRBJ1-4; no definite D call. The ends were cut back, 3 bases at V and 0 bases at J, with 14 bases in the middle. This CDR3 is built from 17 residues. The CDR3 region is CASSFSPTFATNEKLFF. Here the CDR3 DNA reads TGTGCCAGCAGTTTTTCACCCACTTTCGCAACTAATGAAAAACTGTTTTTT.

A remark on this clonotype: A much larger clone lies a single base off, so this may be a read error. Likely a read error: the CDR3 ends without its conserved phenylalanine or tryptophan. V is TRBV5-4 and J is TRBJ2-2, with D hard to call. The CDR3 contains 13 residues. V lost 4 bases and J lost 3, with 7 bases in between. Germline CDR1 reads SGHNT; CDR2 reads YYREEE (reference sequence). The CDR3 DNA sequence: TGTGCCAGCAGCGAAGGGTACACCGGGGAGCTGTTTCTT. Translated, it gives CASSEGYTGELFL.

The chain is built from TRBV11-2 and TRBJ2-5; D gene ambiguous. The CDR3 totals 15 residues. The V gene lost 2 bases and the J gene lost 3 bases, with 13 bases spanning the gap. Per the germline V gene, CDR1 is SGHAT and CDR2 is FQNNGV. CDR3 amino acids: CASSLRRAEEETQYF. The CDR3 DNA sequence: TGTGCCAGCAGCTTAAGGCGAGCAGAAGAAGAGACCCAGTACTTC. Based on the CDR3 plus reference TRBV11-2 and TRBJ2-5, the full variable domain is EAGVAQSPRYKIIEKRQSVAFWCNPISGHATLYWYQQILGQGPKLLIQFQNNGVVDDSQLPKDRFSAERLKGVDSTLKIQPAKLEDSAVYLCASSLRRAEEETQYFGPGTRLLVL.

V gene TRBV5-1 combines with J gene TRBJ2-7; D assignment may be TRBD1 or TRBD2 (5 bases each). V gave up 1 base and J gave up 2 bases, with 16 bases separating them. The V gene's germline CDR1 is SGHRS and CDR2 YFSETQ. CDR3 size: 16 residues. CDR3 sequence reads: CASSLRTTVGAYEQYF. In nucleotides, the CDR3 is TGCGCCAGCAGCTTGAGGACCACAGTGGGGGCCTACGAGCAGTACTTC.

Concerning this clonotype itself: One end of the junction does not line up with germline, which may come from a read error. The chain uses TRBV5-8 and TRBJ2-5; the D gene is possibly TRBD2 (6 bases). The CDR3 has 13 residues. Germline values: CDR1 SGHTS, CDR2 YDEGEE. The CDR3 here is CASSHRGKETQCF. Written as DNA, the CDR3 is TGTGCCAGCAGTCACCGGGGGAAAGAGACCCAGTGCTTC.

The rearrangement uses TRBV28 and TRBJ1-5, with 7 bases that match TRBD1. The CDR3 is made up of 16 amino acids. CDR1 and CDR2 (germline): MDHEN, SYDVKM. V lost 3 bases to trimming and J lost 4 bases; unmatched junction nucleotides: 9. The chain's CDR3 is CASSLLRGQGNQPQHF. CDR3 DNA sequence: TGTGCCAGCAGTTTGCTAAGGGGGCAGGGGAATCAGCCCCAGCATTTT.

This clonotype has at least ten counts. The chain combines TRBV12-3 or TRBV12-4 with TRBJ1-2, with no clear D. The CDR3 runs to 14 residues. V lost 6 bases to trimming and J lost 4 bases, with 15 bases between them. The CDR3 DNA follows: TGTGCCAGCAGGAAACGAGGAGACCGCTATGGCTACACCTTC. It encodes CASRKRGDRYGYTF.

This rearrangement joins TRBV5-7 to TRBJ2-6; D is perhaps TRBD1 (7 bases). TRBV5-7 is an ORF for which the function is uncertain. V was shortened by 2 bases and J by 5 bases, with 20 bases between the two germline ends. The CDR3 spans 18 residues. Written as DNA, the CDR3 is TGTGCCAGCAGCTTCGTCGGGACTGGGACAGCTAGGGCCAACGTCCTGACTTTC. Amino acid sequence: CASSFVGTGTARANVLTF.

This clonotype occurred once. At one end, the junction sequence differs from germline, possibly due to a read error. V is TRBV6-5 and J is TRBJ1-5; no clear D. Germline V lookup: CDR1 MNHEY, CDR2 SVGAGI. The CDR3 is 16 amino acids. The CDR3 coding sequence is TGTGCCAGCTGGCCTCCTCAAAGGATTTCATGGCAGCCCCAACACTTT. Translated, it gives CASWPPQRISWQPQHF.

A note on this clonotype: Sequence at one end of the junction differs from germline and may be a read error. J is TRBJ2-7 and V is TRBV4-1; 7 nucleotides line up with TRBD1. This CDR3 is 14 amino acids long. Germline V gene sequence: CDR1 MGHRA, CDR2 YSYEKL. In DNA, the CDR3 is TGCGCCAGCAACCAAGGGCTACAGGGGTTTGAGCAGAACTTC. Translation: CASNQGLQGFEQNF.

This clonotype was observed many times. The rearrangement joins TRBV6-6 to TRBJ2-5; D is possibly TRBD2 (5 bases). The CDR3 contains 15 residues. V lost 5 bases and J 1 base, leaving 14 bases between the germline ends. Germline V lookup: CDR1 MNHNY, CDR2 SVGAGI (reference sequence). DNA for the CDR3: TGTGCCAGCAGTCAAACCGCTAGCAGCCAAGAGACCCAGTACTTC. It translates to CASSQTASSQETQYF.

A word on this clonotype: One junction end does not reproduce the germline sequence, and a read error may be involved. The chain is built from TRBV12-3 or TRBV12-4 and TRBJ2-1; 7 bases are shared with TRBD2. The CDR3 is made up of 15 amino acids. CDR3: CASRRGVADYNEQFF. CDR3 DNA sequence: TGCGCCAGCAGACGGGGGGTGGCCGATTACAATGAGCAGTTCTTT.

This clonotype was recorded many times. DNA for the CDR3: TGCAGCGTCGGGCAGGACTATGGCTACACCTTC. It yields the protein CSVGQDYGYTF. The chain uses TRBV29-1 and TRBJ1-2; D unresolved. This CDR3 is built from 11 residues. Trimming shortened V by 6 bases and J by 3 bases, and 8 bases separated the two germline ends. CDR1 is SQVTM, CDR2 ANQGSEA, per germline.

This clonotype showed up many times. This chain connects TRBV6-1 to TRBJ1-5; D is perhaps TRBD1 (5 bases). The CDR3 runs 17 residues. Germline loops: CDR1 MNHNS, CDR2 SASEGT. Deletions cut 4 bases from V and 0 bases from J, with 16 bases between. The DNA of the CDR3 is TGTGCCAGCAGTGGGAGAGACAGCCCTGGTAGCAATCAGCCCCAGCATTTT. The encoded protein is CASSGRDSPGSNQPQHF.

On this clonotype itself: A read error may explain this, as a much larger clone is one base away. The CDR3 sequence is CASNNEKTQYF. The CDR3 DNA reads as TGTGCCAGCAACAATGAGAAGACCCAGTACTTC. This chain connects TRBV28 to TRBJ2-5; D is unresolved. Germline V gene data show CDR1 as MDHEN and CDR2 as SYDVKM. CDR3 size: 11 residues. V dropped 7 bases and J dropped 6 bases, with 9 bases sitting between them.

Details on this clonotype: One junction end does not reproduce the germline sequence, and a read error may be involved. CDR3 coding DNA: TGTGCCATCAGTGATATCGGGGTGACAAACACAGAAGCTTTCTTT. Its protein product is CAISDIGVTNTEAFF. The chain employs TRBV10-3 and TRBJ1-1; no firm D call. Germline assignment: CDR1 ENHRY and CDR2 SYGVKD. The CDR3 has 15 amino acids.

This clonotype has ten or more counts. The chain is built from TRBV6-5 and TRBJ1-1; possibly TRBD1 for D (5 bases). There are 15 residues in the CDR3. The V gene lost 6 bases and the J gene lost 5 bases, with 19 bases spanning the gap. Germline loops: CDR1 MNHEY, CDR2 SVGAGI. The CDR3 spells CASRRSSGTGTEAFF. CDR3 coding DNA: TGTGCCAGCAGACGGTCGTCGGGGACGGGTACTGAAGCTTTCTTT.

Concerning this clonotype: Relative to the germline gene, one junction end is altered; a read error may explain this. The CDR3: CASSQQQGLGTGEPFF. CDR3 sequence (DNA): TGCGCGAGCAGCCAACAACAGGGGTTGGGCACCGGGGAGCCGTTTTTT. The chain carries TRBV4-1 and TRBJ2-2; 7 nucleotides line up with TRBD1. The CDR3 extends over 16 amino acids. CDR1 is MGHRA, CDR2 YSYEKL, per germline.

Notes on this clonotype: The CDR3 does not close with the conserved phenylalanine or tryptophan, likely indicating a read error. The V and J genes are TRBV19 and TRBJ2-7, with 7 bases fitting TRBD1. The CDR3 extends over 13 amino acids. The germline CDR1 and CDR2 sequences are LNHDA and SQIVND (reference sequence). V lost 9 bases and J lost 6; bases outside the gene matches: 11. The CDR3 sequence is CASQDRTGFEQYS. Written as DNA, the CDR3 is TGTGCCAGCCAGGACAGGACGGGCTTCGAGCAGTACTCC.

This clonotype was counted at least ten times. The V call is TRBV6-5, the J call TRBJ2-5; D perhaps matches TRBD2 (6 bases). Looked up from germline, CDR1 is MNHEY and CDR2 is SVGAGI. CDR3 size: 13 residues. V gave up 7 bases and J gave up 1 base, with 10 bases separating them. CDR3 amino acids: CASKRGGQETQYF. CDR3 in DNA: TGTGCCAGCAAAAGGGGAGGCCAAGAGACCCAGTACTTC.

This clonotype was recorded at least ten times. The J gene is TRBJ2-6, the V gene TRBV6-5; D is possibly TRBD2 (5 bases). The germline CDR1 and CDR2 sequences are MNHEY and SVGAGI. CDR3 length: 15 amino acids. The V and J ends lost 6 bases and 4 bases respectively, with 13 bases between them. CDR3 amino acids: CASSSGETGANVLTF. DNA of the CDR3: TGTGCCAGCAGCAGCGGAGAGACGGGGGCCAACGTCCTGACTTTC.

The chain has TRBV4-1 and TRBJ1-2; tentatively, D is TRBD1 (5 bases). V lost 2 bases to trimming and J lost 5 bases, with 18 bases between them. Germline lookup yields CDR1 MGHRA and CDR2 YSYEKL. The CDR3 sequence is 16 residues long. CDR3 sequence: CASSQRGGGFQYGYTF. In DNA form, the CDR3 reads TGCGCCAGCAGCCAACGAGGCGGGGGATTTCAGTATGGCTACACCTTC.

This clonotype has more than one count but fewer than ten. CDR3 DNA sequence: TGTGCCAGCAGTTTGGTGAGGGACAGGATCTCAGGAGGCTATGGCTACACCTTC. Amino acids: CASSLVRDRISGGYGYTF. The chain uses TRBV28 and TRBJ1-2, with TRBD1 identical over 8 bases. The junction had 16 bases not matched to a gene; V was cut back by 3 bases and J by 4 bases. From germline, CDR1 is MDHEN and CDR2 SYDVKM. The CDR3 spans 18 residues.